One TCR beta chain is described in this entry. What it binds is unknown. The source of the sample is a study of shared clonotypes between healthy human individuals. Study findings and constraints: The generation probabilities recorded for non-shared clonotypes fell below those of clonotypes shared by all four donors. Estimated clonotype richness was generally higher in naive than memory subsets. The sole specimen, blood, was sampled, and tissue repertoires likely differ.

Naivety among CD8 cells was defined by CD45RO negativity and positive CCR7 selection, thereby excluding terminally differentiated effector memory CD45RA+ cells. In the authors' workflow: Junction-only immunoSEQ sequences carried no quality scores, so filtering differed. Assay used: immunoSEQ multiplex PCR; TCRdb lists only in-frame clones, some missing. V, J and clone size are taken as reported in that table, and D and trimming were inferred from the DNA itself. The sample shows around 2,000,000 clones, approximately 94% of them seen only once. From germline, CDR1 is SEHNR and CDR2 FQNEAQ (reference sequence). The CDR3 has 15 residues. Trimming at V came to 5 bases and at J to 2 bases, leaving 6 bases not matched to a gene.

Material for sequencing was naive CD8+ T cells sorted from blood. The V and J genes are TRBV7-9 and TRBJ2-1; TRBD2 matches 7 bases. This TCR was sampled from a man younger than 30 in good health. For the CDR3, the DNA is TGTGCCAGCAGCCCCCCTACTAGCGCCTACAATGAGCAGTTCTTC. This codes for CASSPPTSAYNEQFF.